What follows is one TCR beta chain and its context. The sample is drawn from a study of blood T cell repertoires in COVID-19. Study overall: COVID-19 samples from acute and convalescent phases originated in the United States, Italy and Spain. PBMCs, B-cell-depleted T cells, or T cells were the source of the cDNA or gDNA that made up the material.

In the authors' workflow: From reference gene primer amplification, estimates of nucleated cell counts were derived. Measured with immunoSEQ multiplex PCR; TCRdb has only the in-frame clones, and not every one. V and J calls and clone size are those listed in that table; D and trimming were worked out from the DNA. Of about 120,000 clones in the sample, over 75% were seen once. The CDR3 is 12 residues long. Germline V gene sequence: CDR1 MNHNY, CDR2 SVGAGI (reference sequence). The V gene lost 4 bases and the J gene lost 4 bases, with 6 bases spanning the gap. Followed over time, Seattle patients had been enrolled while infection was active.

The clonotype was recovered from a man aged 25-45 years with COVID-19, enrolled during active disease. Input material: peripheral blood. This chain joins TRBV6-6 and TRBJ2-3; the D is unclear. CDR3 residues: CASSSQADTQYF. Here the CDR3 DNA reads TGTGCCAGCAGTTCCCAGGCAGATACGCAGTATTTT.